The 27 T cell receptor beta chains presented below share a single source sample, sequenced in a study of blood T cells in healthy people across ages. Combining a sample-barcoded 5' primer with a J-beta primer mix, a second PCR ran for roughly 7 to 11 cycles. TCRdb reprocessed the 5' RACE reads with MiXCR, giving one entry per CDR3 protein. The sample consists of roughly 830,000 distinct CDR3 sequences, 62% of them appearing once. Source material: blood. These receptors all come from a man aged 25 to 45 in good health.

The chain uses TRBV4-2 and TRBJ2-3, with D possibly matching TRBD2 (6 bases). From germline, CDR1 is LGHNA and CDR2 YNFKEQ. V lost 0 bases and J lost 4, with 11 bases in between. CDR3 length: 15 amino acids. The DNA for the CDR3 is TGTGCCAGCAGCCAAGAAGAAGGGGAGGCAGATACGCAGTATTTT. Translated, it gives CASSQEEGEADTQYF.

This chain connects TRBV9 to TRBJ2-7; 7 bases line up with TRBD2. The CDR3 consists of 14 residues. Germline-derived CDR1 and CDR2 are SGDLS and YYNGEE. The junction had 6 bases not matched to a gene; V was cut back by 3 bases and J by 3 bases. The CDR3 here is CASSAGGGFYEQYF. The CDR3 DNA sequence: TGTGCCAGCAGCGCCGGGGGAGGGTTCTACGAGCAGTACTTC.

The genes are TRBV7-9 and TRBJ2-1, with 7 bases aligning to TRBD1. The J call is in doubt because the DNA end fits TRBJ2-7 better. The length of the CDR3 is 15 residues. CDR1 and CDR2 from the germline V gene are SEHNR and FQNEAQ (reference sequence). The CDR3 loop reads CASSSRGSSYNEQYF. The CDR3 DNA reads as TGTGCCAGCAGTAGCAGGGGGAGCTCCTACAATGAGCAGTACTTC.

This chain's CDR3 is CASSQDGDIRGGHTF. The CDR3, as DNA: TGTGCCAGCAGCCAAGATGGGGACATCAGGGGAGGCCACACCTTC. This chain connects TRBV4-2 to TRBJ1-2, with D tentatively TRBD1 (6 bases). The V end lost 0 bases, the J end lost 12 bases, and 20 bases lay between the germline ends. Looked up from germline, CDR1 is LGHNA and CDR2 is YNFKEQ. The CDR3 consists of 15 residues.

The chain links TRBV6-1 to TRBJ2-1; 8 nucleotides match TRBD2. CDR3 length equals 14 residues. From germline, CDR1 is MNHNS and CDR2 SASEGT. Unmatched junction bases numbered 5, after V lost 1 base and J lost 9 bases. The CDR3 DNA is TGTGCCAGCAGTGAAGTCAGGACTAGCTGTGAGCAGTTCTTC. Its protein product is CASSEVRTSCEQFF.

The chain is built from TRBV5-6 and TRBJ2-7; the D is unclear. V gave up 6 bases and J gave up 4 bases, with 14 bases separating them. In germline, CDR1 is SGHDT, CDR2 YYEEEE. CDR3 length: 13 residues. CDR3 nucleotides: TGTGCCAGCACCCAATGGGCCAGATACGAGCAGTACTTC. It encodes CASTQWARYEQYF.

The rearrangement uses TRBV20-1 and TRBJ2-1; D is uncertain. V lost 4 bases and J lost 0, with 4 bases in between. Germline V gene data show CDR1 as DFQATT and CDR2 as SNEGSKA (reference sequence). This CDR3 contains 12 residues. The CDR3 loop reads CSATSSYNEQFF. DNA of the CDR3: TGCAGTGCTACTAGCTCCTACAATGAGCAGTTCTTC.

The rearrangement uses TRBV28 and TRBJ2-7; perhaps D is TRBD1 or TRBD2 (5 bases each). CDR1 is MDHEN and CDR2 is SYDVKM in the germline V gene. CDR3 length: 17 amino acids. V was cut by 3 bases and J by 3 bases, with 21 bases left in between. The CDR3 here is CASSLRGVPSPSYEQYF. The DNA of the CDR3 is TGTGCCAGCAGTTTGAGAGGGGTGCCGTCCCCGAGCTACGAGCAGTACTTC.

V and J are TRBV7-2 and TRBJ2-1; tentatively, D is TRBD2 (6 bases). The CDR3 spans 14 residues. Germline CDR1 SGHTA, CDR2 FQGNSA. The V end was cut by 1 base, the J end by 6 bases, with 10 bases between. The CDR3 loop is CASSLVGEVNEQFF. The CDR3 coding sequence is TGTGCCAGCAGCTTAGTGGGGGAGGTCAATGAGCAGTTCTTC.

The CDR3 loop reads CASSDGGEASTQHF. The CDR3 coding sequence is TGTGCCAGCAGTGACGGAGGAGAGGCGTCGACCCAGCATTTT. The V gene is TRBV28, the J gene TRBJ1-5; no clear D. This CDR3 has 14 residues. Germline V gene data show CDR1 as MDHEN and CDR2 as SYDVKM. The V and J ends lost 5 bases and 11 bases respectively, with 19 bases between them.

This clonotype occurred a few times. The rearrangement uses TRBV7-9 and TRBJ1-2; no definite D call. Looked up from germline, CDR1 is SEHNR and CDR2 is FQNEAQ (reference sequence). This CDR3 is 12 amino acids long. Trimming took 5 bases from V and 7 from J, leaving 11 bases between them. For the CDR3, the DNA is TGTGCCAGCAGCAGACCCGAGCTTGGCTACACCTTC. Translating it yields CASSRPELGYTF.

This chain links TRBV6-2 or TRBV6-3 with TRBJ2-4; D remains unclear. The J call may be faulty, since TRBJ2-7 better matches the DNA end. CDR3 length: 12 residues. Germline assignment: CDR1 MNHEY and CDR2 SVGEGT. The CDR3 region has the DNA TGTGCCAGCAGTTACCATCAGTACGAGCAGTACTTC. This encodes CASSYHQYEQYF.

CDR3 nucleotides: TGTGCCAGCAGCCAAAGGACAGGGAACGAGCAGTACTTC. It codes for CASSQRTGNEQYF. The chain combines TRBV3-1 with TRBJ2-5; 8 nucleotides match TRBD1. The J call may be faulty, since TRBJ2-7 better matches the DNA end. The CDR3 loop spans 13 amino acids. From germline, CDR1 is LGHDT and CDR2 YNNKEL (reference sequence).

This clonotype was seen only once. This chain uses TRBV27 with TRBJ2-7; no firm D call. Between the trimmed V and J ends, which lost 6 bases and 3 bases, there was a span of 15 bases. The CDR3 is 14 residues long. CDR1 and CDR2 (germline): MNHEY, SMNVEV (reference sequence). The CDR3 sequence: CASSIRKGFYEQYF. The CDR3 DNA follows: TGTGCCAGCAGCATTAGGAAAGGGTTCTACGAGCAGTACTTC.

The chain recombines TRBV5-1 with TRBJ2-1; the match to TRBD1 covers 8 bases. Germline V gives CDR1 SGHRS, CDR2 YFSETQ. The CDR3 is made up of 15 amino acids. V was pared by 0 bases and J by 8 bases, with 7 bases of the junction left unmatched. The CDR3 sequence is CASSLDLTGVYEQFF. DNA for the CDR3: TGCGCCAGCAGCTTGGACCTGACAGGGGTCTATGAGCAGTTCTTC.

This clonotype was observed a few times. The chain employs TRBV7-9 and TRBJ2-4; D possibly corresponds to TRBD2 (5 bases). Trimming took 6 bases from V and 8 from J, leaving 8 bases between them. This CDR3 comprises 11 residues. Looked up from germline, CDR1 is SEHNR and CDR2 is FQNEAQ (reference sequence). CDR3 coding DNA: TGTGCCAGCAGGGGAGAGGACATTCAGTACTTC. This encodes CASRGEDIQYF.

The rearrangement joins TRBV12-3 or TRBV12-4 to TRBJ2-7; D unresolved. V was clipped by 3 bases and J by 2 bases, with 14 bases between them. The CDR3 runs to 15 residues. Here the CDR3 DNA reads TGTGCCAGCAGTTTGTTGAGCGCCATGACCTACGAGCAGTACTTC. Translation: CASSLLSAMTYEQYF.

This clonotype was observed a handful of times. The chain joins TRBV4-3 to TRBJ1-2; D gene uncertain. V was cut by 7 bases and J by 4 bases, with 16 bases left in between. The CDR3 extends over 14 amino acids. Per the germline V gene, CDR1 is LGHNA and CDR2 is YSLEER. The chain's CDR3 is CASNSPPGFYGYTF. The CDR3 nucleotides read TGCGCCAGCAACTCACCGCCCGGGTTCTATGGCTACACCTTC.

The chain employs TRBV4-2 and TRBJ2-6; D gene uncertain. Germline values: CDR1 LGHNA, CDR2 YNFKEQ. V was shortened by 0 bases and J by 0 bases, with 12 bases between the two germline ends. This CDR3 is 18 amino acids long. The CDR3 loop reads CASSQDQQASSGANVLTF. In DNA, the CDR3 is TGTGCCAGCAGCCAAGATCAGCAAGCGAGCTCTGGGGCCAACGTCCTGACTTTC.

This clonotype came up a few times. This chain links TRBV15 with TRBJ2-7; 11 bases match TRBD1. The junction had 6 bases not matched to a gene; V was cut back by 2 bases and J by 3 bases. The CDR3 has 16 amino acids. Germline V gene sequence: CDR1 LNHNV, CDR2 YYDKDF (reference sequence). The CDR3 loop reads CATSRSRGTGGYEQYF. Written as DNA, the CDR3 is TGTGCCACCAGCAGATCTAGAGGGACAGGGGGCTACGAGCAGTACTTC.

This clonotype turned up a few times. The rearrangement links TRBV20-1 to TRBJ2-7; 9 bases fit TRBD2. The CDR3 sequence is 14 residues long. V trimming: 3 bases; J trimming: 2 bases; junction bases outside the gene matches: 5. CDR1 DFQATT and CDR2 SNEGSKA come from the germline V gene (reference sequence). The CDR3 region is CSASFGGGAYEQYF. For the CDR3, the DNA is TGCAGTGCTAGTTTTGGCGGGGGGGCCTACGAGCAGTACTTC.

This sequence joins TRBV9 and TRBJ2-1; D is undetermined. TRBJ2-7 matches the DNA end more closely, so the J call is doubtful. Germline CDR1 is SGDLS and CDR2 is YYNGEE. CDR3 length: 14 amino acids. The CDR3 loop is CASSVEARWNEQYF. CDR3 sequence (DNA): TGTGCCAGCAGCGTAGAGGCGAGGTGGAATGAGCAGTACTTC.

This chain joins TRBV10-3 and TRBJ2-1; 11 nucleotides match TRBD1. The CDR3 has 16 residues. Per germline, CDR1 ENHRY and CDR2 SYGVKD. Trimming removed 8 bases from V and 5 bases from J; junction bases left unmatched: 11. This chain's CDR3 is CAIDSESGQGDNEQFF. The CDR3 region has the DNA TGTGCCATCGATAGTGAGTCGGGACAGGGGGACAATGAGCAGTTCTTC.

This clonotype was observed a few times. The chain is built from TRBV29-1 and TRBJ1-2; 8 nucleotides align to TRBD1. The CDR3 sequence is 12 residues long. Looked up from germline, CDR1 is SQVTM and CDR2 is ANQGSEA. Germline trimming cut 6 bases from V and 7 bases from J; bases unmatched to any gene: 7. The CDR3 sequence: CSVKDRVVGYTF. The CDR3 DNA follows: TGCAGCGTAAAGGACAGGGTAGTTGGCTACACCTTC.

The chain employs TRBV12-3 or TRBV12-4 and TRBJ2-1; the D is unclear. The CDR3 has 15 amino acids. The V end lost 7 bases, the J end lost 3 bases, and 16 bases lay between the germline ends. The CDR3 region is CASTTDPLGYNEQFF. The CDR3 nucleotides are TGTGCCAGCACTACGGACCCTCTAGGCTACAATGAGCAGTTCTTC.

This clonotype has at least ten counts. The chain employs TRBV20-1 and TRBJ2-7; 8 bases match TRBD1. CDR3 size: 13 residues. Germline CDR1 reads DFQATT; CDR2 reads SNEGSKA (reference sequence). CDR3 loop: CREQGVNSYEQYF. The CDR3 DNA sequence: TGCAGGGAACAGGGGGTGAATTCCTACGAGCAGTACTTC.

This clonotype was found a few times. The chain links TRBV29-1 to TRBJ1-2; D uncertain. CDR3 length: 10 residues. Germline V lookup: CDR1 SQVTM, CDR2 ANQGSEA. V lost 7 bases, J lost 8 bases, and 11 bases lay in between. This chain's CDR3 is CSARSSGYTF. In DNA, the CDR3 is TGCAGCGCCCGGTCTAGCGGCTACACCTTC. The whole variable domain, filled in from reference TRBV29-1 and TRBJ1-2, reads SAVISQKPSRDICQRGTSLTIQCQVDSQVTMMFWYRQQPGQSLTLIATANQGSEATYESGFVIDKFPISRPNLTFSTLTVSNMSPEDSSIYLCSARSSGYTFGSGTRLTVV.